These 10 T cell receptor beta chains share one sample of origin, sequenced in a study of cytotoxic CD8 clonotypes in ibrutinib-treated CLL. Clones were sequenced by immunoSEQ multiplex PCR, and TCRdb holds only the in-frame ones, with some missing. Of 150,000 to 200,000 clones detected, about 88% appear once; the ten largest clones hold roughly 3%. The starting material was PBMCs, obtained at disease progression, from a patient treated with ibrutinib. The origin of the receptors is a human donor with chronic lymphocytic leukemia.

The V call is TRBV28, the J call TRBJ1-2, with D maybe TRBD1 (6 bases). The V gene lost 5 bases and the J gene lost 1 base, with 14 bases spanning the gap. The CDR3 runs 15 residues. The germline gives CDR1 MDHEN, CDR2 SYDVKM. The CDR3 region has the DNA TGTGCCAGCAGTATACGGGACATGAGTAACTATGGCTACACCTTC. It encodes CASSIRDMSNYGYTF.

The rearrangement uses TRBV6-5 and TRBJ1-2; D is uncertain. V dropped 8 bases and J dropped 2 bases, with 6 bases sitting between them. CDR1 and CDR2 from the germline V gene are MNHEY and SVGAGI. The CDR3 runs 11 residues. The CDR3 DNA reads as TGTGCCAGCCACGGGAACTATGGCTACACCTTC. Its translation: CASHGNYGYTF.

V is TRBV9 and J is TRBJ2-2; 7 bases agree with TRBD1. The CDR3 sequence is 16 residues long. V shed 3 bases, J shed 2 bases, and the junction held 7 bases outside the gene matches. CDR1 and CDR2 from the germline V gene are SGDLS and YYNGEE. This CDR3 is CASSEMRTGNTGELFF. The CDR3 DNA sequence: TGTGCCAGCAGCGAGATGAGGACAGGAAACACCGGGGAGCTGTTTTTT.

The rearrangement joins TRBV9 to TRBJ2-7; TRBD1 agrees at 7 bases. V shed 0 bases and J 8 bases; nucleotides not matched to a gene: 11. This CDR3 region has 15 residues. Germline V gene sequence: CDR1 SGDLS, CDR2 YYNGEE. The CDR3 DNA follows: TGTGCCAGCAGCGTAGACATGGACAGGTTTGTCCAGCAGTACTTC. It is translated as CASSVDMDRFVQQYF. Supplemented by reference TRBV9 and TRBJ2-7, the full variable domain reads DSGVTQTPKHLITATGQRVTLRCSPRSGDLSVYWYQQSLDQGLQFLIQYYNGEERAKGNILERFSAQQFPDLHSELNLSSLELGDSALYFCASSVDMDRFVQQYFGPGTRLTVT.

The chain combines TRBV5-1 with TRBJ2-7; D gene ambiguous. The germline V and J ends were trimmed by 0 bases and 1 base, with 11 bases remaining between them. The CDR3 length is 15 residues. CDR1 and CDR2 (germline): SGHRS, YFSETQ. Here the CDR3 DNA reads TGCGCCAGCAGCTTGGAGGCAGGCCATTCCTACGAGCAGTACTTC. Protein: CASSLEAGHSYEQYF. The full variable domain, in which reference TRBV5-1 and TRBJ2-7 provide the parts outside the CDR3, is KAGVTQTPRYLIKTRGQQVTLSCSPISGHRSVSWYQQTPGQGLQFLFEYFSETQRNKGNFPGRFSGRQFSNSRSEMNVSTLELGDSALYLCASSLEAGHSYEQYFGPGTRLTVT.

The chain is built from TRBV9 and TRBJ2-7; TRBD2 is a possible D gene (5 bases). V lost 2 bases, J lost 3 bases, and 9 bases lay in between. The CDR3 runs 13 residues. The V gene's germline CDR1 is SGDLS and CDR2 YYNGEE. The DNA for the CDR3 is TGTGCCAGCAGCGTGAATAGCGACTACGAGCAGTACTTC. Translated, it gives CASSVNSDYEQYF.

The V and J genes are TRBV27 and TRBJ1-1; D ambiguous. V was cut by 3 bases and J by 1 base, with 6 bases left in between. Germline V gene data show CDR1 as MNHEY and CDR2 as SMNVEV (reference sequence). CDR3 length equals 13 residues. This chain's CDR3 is CASSLRENTEAFF. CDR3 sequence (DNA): TGTGCCAGCAGTTTGCGGGAGAACACTGAAGCTTTCTTT.

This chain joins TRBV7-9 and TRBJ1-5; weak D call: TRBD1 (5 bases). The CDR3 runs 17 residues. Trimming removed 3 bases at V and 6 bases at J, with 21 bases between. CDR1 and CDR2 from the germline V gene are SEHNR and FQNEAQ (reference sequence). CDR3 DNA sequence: TGTGCCAGCAGCTTTTCCCCGGGGCCGGAGAGTGGTCAGCCCCAGCATTTT. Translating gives CASSFSPGPESGQPQHF.

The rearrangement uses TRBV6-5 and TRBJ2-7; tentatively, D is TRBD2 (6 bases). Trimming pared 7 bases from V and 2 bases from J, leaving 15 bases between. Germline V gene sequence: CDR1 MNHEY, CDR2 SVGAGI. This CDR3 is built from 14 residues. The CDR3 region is CASTPSGETYEQYF. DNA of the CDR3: TGTGCCAGCACCCCATCGGGGGAAACCTACGAGCAGTACTTC.

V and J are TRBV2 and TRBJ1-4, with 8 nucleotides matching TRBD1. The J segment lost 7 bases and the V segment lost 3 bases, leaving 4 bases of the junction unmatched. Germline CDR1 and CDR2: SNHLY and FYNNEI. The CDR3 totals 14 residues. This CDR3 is CASSETGVGEKLFF. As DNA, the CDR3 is TGTGCCAGCAGTGAGACAGGGGTTGGTGAAAAACTGTTTTTT.